This T cell receptor (beta chain) stems from a study of blood T cell repertoires in COVID-19. The protocol was immunoSEQ multiplex PCR, while the TCRdb copy is restricted to in-frame clones and leaves out a portion. The table includes 200,000 to 250,000 clones, roughly 90% detected once. V was clipped by 5 bases and J by 2 bases; unmatched bases: 9. Germline CDR1 is SGHAT and CDR2 is FQNNGV. This CDR3 is built from 17 residues. Followed longitudinally, the Seattle patients had been enrolled during active infection. The genes are TRBV11-2 and TRBJ2-6, with TRBD1 matching over 7 bases. This TCR was sampled from a man between 60 and 75 years old with COVID-19, enrolled during active disease. What was sequenced was peripheral blood. CDR3 in DNA: TGTGCCAGCAGCCTTTTCCTAGGGGGCGCTGGGGCCAACGTCCTGACTTTC. Amino acid sequence: CASSLFLGGAGANVLTF.